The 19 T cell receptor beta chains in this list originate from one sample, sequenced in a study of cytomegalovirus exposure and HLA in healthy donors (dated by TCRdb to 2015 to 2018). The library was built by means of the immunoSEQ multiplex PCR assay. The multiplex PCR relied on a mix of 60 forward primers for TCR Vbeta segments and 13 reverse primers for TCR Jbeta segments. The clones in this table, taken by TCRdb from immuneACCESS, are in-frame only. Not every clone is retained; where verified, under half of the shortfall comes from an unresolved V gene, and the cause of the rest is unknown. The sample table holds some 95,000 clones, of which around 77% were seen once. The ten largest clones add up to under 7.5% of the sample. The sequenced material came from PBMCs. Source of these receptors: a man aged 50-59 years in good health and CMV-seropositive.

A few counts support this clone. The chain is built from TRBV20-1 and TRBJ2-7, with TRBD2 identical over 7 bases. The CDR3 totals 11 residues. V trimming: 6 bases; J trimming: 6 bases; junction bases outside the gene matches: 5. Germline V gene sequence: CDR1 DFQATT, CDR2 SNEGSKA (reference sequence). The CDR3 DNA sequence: TGCAGTGCGCCCCGGGAGGTCGAGCAGTACTTC. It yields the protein CSAPREVEQYF.

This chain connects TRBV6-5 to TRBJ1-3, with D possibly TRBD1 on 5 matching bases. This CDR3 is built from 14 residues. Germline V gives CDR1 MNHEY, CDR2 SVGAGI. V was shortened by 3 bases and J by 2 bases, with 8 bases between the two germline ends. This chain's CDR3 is CASSYSRAGNTIYF. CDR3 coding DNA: TGTGCCAGCAGTTATTCCAGGGCTGGAAACACCATATATTTT.

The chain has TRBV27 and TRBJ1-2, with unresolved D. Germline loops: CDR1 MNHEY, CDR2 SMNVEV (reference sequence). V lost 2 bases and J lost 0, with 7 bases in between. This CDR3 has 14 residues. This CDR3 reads CASSLGQTNYGYTF. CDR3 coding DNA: TGTGCCAGCAGTTTAGGGCAGACTAACTATGGCTACACCTTC.

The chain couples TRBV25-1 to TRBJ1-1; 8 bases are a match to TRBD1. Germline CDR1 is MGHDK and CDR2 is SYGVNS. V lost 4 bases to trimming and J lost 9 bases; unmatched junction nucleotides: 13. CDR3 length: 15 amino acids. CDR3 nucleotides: TGTGCCAGCAGTGCCCCCGTAGACAGGGGTAGTAAAGCTTTCTTT. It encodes CASSAPVDRGSKAFF.

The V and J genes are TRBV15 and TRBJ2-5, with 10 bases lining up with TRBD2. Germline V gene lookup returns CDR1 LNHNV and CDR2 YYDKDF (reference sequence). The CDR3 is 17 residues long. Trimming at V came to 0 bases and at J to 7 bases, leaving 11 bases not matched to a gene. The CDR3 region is CATSREIATSGFGTQYF. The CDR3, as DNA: TGTGCCACCAGCAGAGAGATCGCGACTAGCGGGTTTGGGACCCAGTACTTC.

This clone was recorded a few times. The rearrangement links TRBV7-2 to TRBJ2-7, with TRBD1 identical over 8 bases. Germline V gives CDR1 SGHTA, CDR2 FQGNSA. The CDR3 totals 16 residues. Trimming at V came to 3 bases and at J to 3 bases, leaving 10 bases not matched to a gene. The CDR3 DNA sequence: TGTGCCAGCAGCTTGGGGTCCGGACAGGGACACTACGAGCAGTACTTC. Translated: CASSLGSGQGHYEQYF. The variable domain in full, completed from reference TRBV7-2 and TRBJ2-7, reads GAGVSQSPSNKVTEKGKDVELRCDPISGHTALYWYRQSLGQGLEFLIYFQGNSAPDKSGLPSDRFSAERTGGSVSTLTIQRTQQEDSAVYLCASSLGSGQGHYEQYFGPGTRLTVT.

The CDR3 nucleotides are TGCAGCGTTGGCACTCCGGGGGGACCAGATACGCAGTATTTT. It yields the protein CSVGTPGGPDTQYF. V and J are TRBV29-1 and TRBJ2-3; 7 positions match TRBD2. Looked up from germline, CDR1 is SQVTM and CDR2 is ANQGSEA. The CDR3 consists of 14 residues. V lost 4 bases, J lost 4 bases, and 8 bases stayed unmatched.

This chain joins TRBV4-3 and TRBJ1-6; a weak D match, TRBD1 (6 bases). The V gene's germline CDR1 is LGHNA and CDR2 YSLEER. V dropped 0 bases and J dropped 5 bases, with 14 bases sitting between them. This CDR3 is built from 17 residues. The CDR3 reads CASSQELDRLDNSPLHF. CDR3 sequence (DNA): TGCGCCAGCAGCCAAGAATTAGACAGGTTGGATAATTCACCCCTCCACTTT.

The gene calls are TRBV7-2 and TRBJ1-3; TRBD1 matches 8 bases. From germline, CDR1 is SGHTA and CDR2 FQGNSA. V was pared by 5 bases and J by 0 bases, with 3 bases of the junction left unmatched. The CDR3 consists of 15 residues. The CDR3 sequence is CASSKQGGSGNTIYF. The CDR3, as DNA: TGTGCCAGCAGCAAACAGGGGGGCTCTGGAAACACCATATATTTT.

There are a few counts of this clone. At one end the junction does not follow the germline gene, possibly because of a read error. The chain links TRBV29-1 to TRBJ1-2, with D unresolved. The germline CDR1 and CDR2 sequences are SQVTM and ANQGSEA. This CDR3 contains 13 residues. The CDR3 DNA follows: TGCAGCGTTGCTCCATCCCCTCCAGGTGGCTACCCCTTC. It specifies CSVAPSPPGGYPF.

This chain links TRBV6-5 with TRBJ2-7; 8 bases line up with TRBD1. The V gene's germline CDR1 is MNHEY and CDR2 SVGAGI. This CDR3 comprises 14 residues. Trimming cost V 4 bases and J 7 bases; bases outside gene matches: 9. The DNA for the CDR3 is TGTGCCAGCAGTTCCACCGGGACAGGCTGGGAGCAGTACTTC. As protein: CASSSTGTGWEQYF.

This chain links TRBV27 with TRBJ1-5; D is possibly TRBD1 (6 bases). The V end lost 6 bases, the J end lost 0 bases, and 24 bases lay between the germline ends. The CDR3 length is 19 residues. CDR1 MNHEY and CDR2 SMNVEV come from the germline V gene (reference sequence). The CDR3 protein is CASSPGAGRGGYSNQPQHF. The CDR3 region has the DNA TGTGCCAGCAGCCCAGGGGCAGGCCGTGGTGGGTATAGCAATCAGCCCCAGCATTTT.

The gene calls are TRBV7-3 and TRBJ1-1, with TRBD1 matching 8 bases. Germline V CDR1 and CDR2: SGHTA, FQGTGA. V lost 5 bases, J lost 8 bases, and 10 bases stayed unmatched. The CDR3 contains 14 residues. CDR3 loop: CASSVLGQGAEAFF. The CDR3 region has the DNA TGTGCCAGCAGCGTACTGGGGCAGGGGGCCGAAGCTTTCTTT.

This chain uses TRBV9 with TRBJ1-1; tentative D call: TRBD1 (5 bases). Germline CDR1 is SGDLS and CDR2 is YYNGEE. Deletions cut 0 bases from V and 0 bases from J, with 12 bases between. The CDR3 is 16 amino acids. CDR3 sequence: CASSVAAGMMNTEAFF. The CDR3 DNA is TGTGCCAGCAGCGTAGCGGCAGGGATGATGAACACTGAAGCTTTCTTT.

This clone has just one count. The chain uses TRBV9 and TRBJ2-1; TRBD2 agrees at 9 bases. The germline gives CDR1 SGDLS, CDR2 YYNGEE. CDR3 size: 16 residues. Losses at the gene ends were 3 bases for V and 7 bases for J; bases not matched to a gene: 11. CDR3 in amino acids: CASSAGGLAGMNEQFF. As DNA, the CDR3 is TGTGCCAGCAGCGCGGGAGGGCTAGCGGGGATGAATGAGCAGTTCTTC. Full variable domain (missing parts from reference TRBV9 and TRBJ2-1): DSGVTQTPKHLITATGQRVTLRCSPRSGDLSVYWYQQSLDQGLQFLIQYYNGEERAKGNILERFSAQQFPDLHSELNLSSLELGDSALYFCASSAGGLAGMNEQFFGPGTRLTVL.

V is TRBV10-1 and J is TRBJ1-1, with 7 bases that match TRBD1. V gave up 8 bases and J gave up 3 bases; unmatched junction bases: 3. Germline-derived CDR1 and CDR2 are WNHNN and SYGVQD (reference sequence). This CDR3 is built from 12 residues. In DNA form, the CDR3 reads TGCGCCAGCCTAGGACAGGACACTGAAGCTTTCTTT. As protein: CASLGQDTEAFF.

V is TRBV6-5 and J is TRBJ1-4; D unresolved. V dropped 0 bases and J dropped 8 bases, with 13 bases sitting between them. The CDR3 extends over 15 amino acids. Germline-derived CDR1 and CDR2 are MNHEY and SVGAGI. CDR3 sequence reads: CASSYSGQVGEKLFF. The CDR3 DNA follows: TGTGCCAGCAGTTACTCTGGGCAGGTCGGAGAAAAACTGTTTTTT.

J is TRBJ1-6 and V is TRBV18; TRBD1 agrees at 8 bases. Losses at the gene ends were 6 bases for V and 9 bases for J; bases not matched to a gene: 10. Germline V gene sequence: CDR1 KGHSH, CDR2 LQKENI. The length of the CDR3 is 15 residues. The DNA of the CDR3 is TGTGCCAGCTCGCCAGGACAGGGTGTGACTTCACCCCTCCACTTT. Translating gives CASSPGQGVTSPLHF.

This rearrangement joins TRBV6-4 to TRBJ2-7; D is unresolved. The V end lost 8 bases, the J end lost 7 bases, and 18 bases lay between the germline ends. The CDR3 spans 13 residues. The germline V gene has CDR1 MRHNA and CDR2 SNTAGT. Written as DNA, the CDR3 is TGTGCCAGCGAAGCGTATGTCGGGTGGGAGCAGTACTTC. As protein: CASEAYVGWEQYF.